Sequencing of this T cell receptor beta chain was carried out in a study of T cells in tumors after PD-1 blockade. Across the study: Prior checkpoint blockade, systemic immunosuppressant use, or anti-cancer therapy within 4 weeks excluded patients. A subset received ongoing vismodegib 150 mg daily alongside anti-PD-1 therapy. Treatment was either pembrolizumab 200 mg every 3 weeks or cemiplimab 350 mg every 2 weeks.

Germline assignment: CDR1 SGHRS and CDR2 YFSETQ. J was trimmed by 4 bases and V by 0 bases; bases with no gene match: 5. This CDR3 region has 15 residues. This table comes from immunoSEQ multiplex PCR, and its TCRdb copy is limited to in-frame clones, with some not included. Of tens of thousands of clones listed, roughly 79% are singletons. The chain combines TRBV5-1 with TRBJ1-1; 8 positions agree with TRBD1. The starting material was PBMCs, obtained before anti-PD-1 treatment. The receptor's source is a human donor with basal cell carcinoma. The CDR3, as DNA: TGCGCCAGCAGCTTGGGACAGGGGTCGTCCACTGAAGCTTTCTTT. It translates to CASSLGQGSSTEAFF.